The clone carrying this TCR beta chain is categorized as medium-sized. Its target is unknown. This sample is drawn from a study of beta chain features in type 1 diabetes. Findings and limits, study-wide: There was a moderate but significant shortening of TCRB CDR3s in all four CD4+ subsets of Type 1 diabetes patients. PCR could preferentially amplify shorter templates, alike in patients and controls. The similarity of naive, central memory and Treg TCRB repertoires appeared greater among patients than among healthy donors.

TCRB transcripts that were expressed got sequenced, as all of the isolated RNA had been reverse transcribed. Measured with immunoSEQ multiplex PCR; TCRdb has only the in-frame clones, and not every one. The sample carries around 100,000 clones, around 30% recorded once. Sorting with CD45RO/CCR7/CD25/CD127/CD95/CD27 yielded naive, central memory, regulatory and stem-like memory CD4+ cells. Post-sort purity exceeded 95% for all sorted populations. Per the germline V gene, CDR1 is MNHEY and CDR2 is SVGAGI. Trimming at V came to 2 bases and at J to 4 bases, leaving 6 bases not matched to a gene. The CDR3 totals 16 residues.

This sequence originates from a woman aged 18 to 35 with type 1 diabetes. The rearrangement joins TRBV6-5 to TRBJ2-2; the match to TRBD2 covers 8 bases. The specimen was central memory CD4+ T cells from blood. The CDR3 DNA follows: TGTGCCAGCAGTTACGCCGGGACTAGTTCCACCGGGGAGCTGTTTTTT. The encoded protein is CASSYAGTSSTGELFF.